This T cell receptor (beta chain) was captured by sequencing in a study of shared clonotypes between healthy human individuals. Study details: For every donor, three CD4 naive, three CD4 memory, two CD8 naive and one CD8 memory plates were used.

Genomic DNA belonging to each subset was distributed in equal measure over several immunoSEQ plates. A 200 ng quantity of DNA, tens of thousands of T cell genomes, went into the sorted-subset replicate PCRs. TCRdb's table, derived via immunoSEQ multiplex PCR, lists solely in-frame clones and lacks some. Of over a million clones listed, roughly 96% are singletons. Regarding the study as a whole: It was observed that 5% to 6.5% of naive CD4 clonotypes were shared across several donors.

Notes on this clone: Its antigen remains unknown.

The ends were cut back, 0 bases at V and 4 bases at J, with 10 bases in the middle. Germline CDR1 is SQVTM and CDR2 is ANQGSEA. This CDR3 spans 14 amino acids. The material sequenced was naive CD4+ T cells sorted from blood. As for subset: CD45RA+ positively selected. This sequence was found in a man aged 25-45 years in good health. This chain uses TRBV29-1 with TRBJ2-1; perhaps D is TRBD1 or TRBD2 (5 bases each). CDR3 in DNA: TGCAGCGTTGAAGATTTGGGACCGTACAATGAGCAGTTCTTC. Protein product: CSVEDLGPYNEQFF.